These T cell receptor beta chains were read from a single sample in a study of CDR3 diversity in severe acne. TCRdb reprocessed the PCR reads with MiXCR, giving one entry per CDR3 protein. The sample includes approximately 79,000 distinct CDR3 sequences, about 52% of them seen just once. The sequenced sample was blood. These receptor sequences come from a male donor in good health, serving as a control. The CDR3 runs from the conserved cysteine through the conserved F or W. The D gene is left open where the match is weak. Clone size is given for some rows only: seen once, a few or many times, or a class if the clone is expanded.

>.|TRBJ1-3|many|TRBV6-2/TRBV6-3
CASSYGRVVNTIYF
TGTGCCAGCAGTTACGGAAGGGTGGTAAACACCATATATTTT
>TRBD2|TRBJ2-7|many|TRBV11-2
CASSFNGLAGGPYEQYF
TGTGCCAGCAGCTTCAACGGACTAGCGGGGGGCCCCTACGAGCAGTACTTC
>.|TRBJ1-5|few|TRBV24-1
CATSVTNQPQHF
TGTGCCACCTCGGTTACGAATCAGCCCCAGCATTTT
>.|TRBJ2-1|many|TRBV4-1
CASSQPLSRYNEQFF
TGCGCCAGCAGCCAACCCCTGTCCAGATACAATGAGCAGTTCTTC
>TRBD1|TRBJ1-1|.|TRBV6-1
CASTQGAVKTEAFF
TGTGCCAGCACCCAGGGGGCGGTTAAAACTGAAGCTTTCTTT
>.|TRBJ1-1|.|TRBV4-2
CASSQDNEAFF
TGTGCCAGCAGCCAAGATAATGAAGCTTTCTTT
>TRBD2|TRBJ2-7|.|TRBV7-9
CASSYYSGGESYEQYF
TGTGCCAGCAGCTACTACAGCGGGGGGGAGTCCTACGAGCAGTACTTC
>.|TRBJ2-1|once|TRBV7-8
CASSLERMGSYNEQFF
TGTGCCAGCAGCTTAGAAAGAATGGGCTCCTACAATGAGCAGTTCTTC
>.|TRBJ2-7|many|TRBV7-9
CASSPTRGGKYYEQYF
TGTGCCAGCAGTCCAACTCGGGGCGGGAAGTACTACGAGCAGTACTTC
>TRBD1|TRBJ2-5|.|TRBV18
CASSATGGLRETQYF
TGTGCCAGCTCCGCGACAGGGGGCCTGAGGGAGACCCAGTACTTC